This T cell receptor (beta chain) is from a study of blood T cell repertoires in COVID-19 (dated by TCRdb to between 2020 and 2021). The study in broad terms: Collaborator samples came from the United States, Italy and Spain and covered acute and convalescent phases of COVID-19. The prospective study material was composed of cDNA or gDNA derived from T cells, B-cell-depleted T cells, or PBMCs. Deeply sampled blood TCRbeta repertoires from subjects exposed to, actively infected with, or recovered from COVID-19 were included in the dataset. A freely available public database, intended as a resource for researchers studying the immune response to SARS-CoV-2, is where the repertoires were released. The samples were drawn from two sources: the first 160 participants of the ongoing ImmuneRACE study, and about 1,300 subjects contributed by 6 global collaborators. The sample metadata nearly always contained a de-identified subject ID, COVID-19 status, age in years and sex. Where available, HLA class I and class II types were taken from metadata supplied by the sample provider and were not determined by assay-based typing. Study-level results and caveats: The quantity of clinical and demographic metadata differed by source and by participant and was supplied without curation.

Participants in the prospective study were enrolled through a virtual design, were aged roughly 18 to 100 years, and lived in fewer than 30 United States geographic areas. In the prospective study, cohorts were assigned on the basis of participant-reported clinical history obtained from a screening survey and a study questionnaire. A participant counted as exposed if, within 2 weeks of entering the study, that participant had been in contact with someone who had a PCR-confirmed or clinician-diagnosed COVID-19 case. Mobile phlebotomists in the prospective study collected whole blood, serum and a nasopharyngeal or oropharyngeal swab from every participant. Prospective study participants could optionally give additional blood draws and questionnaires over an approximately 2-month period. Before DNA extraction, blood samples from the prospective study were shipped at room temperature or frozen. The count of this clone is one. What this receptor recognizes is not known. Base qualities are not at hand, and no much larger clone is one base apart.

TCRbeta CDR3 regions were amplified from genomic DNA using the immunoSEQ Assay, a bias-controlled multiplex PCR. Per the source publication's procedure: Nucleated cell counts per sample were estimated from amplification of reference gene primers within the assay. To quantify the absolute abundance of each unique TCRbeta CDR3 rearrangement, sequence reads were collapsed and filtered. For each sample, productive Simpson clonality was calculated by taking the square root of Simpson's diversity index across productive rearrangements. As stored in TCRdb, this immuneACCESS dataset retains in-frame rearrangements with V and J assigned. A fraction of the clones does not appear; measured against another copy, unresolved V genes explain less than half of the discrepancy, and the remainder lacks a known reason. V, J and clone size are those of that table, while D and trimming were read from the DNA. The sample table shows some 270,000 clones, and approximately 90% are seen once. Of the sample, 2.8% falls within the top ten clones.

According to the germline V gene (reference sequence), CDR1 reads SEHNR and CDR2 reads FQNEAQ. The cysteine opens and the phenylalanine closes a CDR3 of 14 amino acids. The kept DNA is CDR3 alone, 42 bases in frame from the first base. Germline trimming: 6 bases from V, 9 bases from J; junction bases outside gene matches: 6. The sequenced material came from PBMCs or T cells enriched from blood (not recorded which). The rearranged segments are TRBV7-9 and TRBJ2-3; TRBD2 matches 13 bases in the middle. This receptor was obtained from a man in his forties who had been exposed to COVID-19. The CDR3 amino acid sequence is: CASSQTSGRFTQYF. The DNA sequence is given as TGTGCCAGCAGTCAGACTAGCGGGAGGTTCACGCAGTATTTT. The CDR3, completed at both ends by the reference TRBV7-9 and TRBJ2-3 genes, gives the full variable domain DTGVSQNPRHKITKRGQNVTFRCDPISEHNRLYWYRQTLGQGPEFLTYFQNEAQLEKSRLLSDRFSAERPKGSFSTLEIQRTEQGDSAMYLCASSQTSGRFTQYFGPGTRLTVL.